A selection of T cell receptor beta chains follows, all from one sample in a study of CD8+ T cells in alopecia areata. Clones were read by immunoSEQ multiplex PCR, and TCRdb kept only the in-frame ones, dropping some. The top ten clones hold 0.8% to 1% of a sample with 130,000 to 150,000 clones, roughly 46% of them seen once. Sequencing was performed on CD4+ T cells sorted from blood, taken at week 0. Every receptor here comes from a human donor with alopecia areata. CDR3s include the opening cysteine and the closing phenylalanine or tryptophan. D genes are given only for firm matches. Clone size, where shown, is once, few, many, or a class for clones that have expanded.

v_gene: TRBV29-1; j_gene: TRBJ2-7; d_gene: -; abundance: -; CDR3aa: CSVVLFGEQYF; CDR3nt: TGCAGCGTTGTGCTGTTCGGGGAGCAGTACTTC
v_gene: TRBV10-3; j_gene: TRBJ2-6; d_gene: TRBD1; abundance: -; CDR3aa: CAISESIGQGVTGANVLTF; CDR3nt: TGTGCCATCAGTGAGTCGATAGGACAGGGAGTAACTGGGGCCAACGTCCTGACTTTC
v_gene: TRBV29-1; j_gene: TRBJ2-7; d_gene: -; abundance: few; CDR3aa: CSVSLQREQYF; CDR3nt: TGCAGCGTTAGTCTTCAGCGGGAGCAGTACTTC
v_gene: TRBV5-1; j_gene: TRBJ2-3; d_gene: TRBD1; abundance: -; CDR3aa: CASRPGGQGYTDTQYF; CDR3nt: TGCGCCAGCCGCCCCGGCGGACAGGGGTACACAGATACGCAGTATTTT
v_gene: TRBV10-3; j_gene: TRBJ2-3; d_gene: -; abundance: -; CDR3aa: CAISESGGVTDTQYF; CDR3nt: TGTGCCATCAGTGAGTCGGGCGGGGTCACAGATACGCAGTATTTT
v_gene: TRBV30; j_gene: TRBJ1-4; d_gene: -; abundance: once; CDR3aa: CAWSQGTEKLFF; CDR3nt: TGTGCCTGGAGTCAAGGGACTGAAAAACTGTTTTTT
v_gene: TRBV10-2; j_gene: TRBJ1-1; d_gene: TRBD1; abundance: few; CDR3aa: CASQDREGTEAFF; CDR3nt: TGCGCCAGCCAGGACAGGGAGGGCACTGAAGCTTTCTTT
v_gene: TRBV7-2; j_gene: TRBJ1-2; d_gene: -; abundance: -; CDR3aa: CASSREGPSNYGYTF; CDR3nt: TGTGCCAGCAGCCGGGAGGGACCCTCTAACTATGGCTACACCTTC
v_gene: TRBV5-1; j_gene: TRBJ2-2; d_gene: -; abundance: few; CDR3aa: CASSLTVTRNTGELFF; CDR3nt: TGCGCCAGCAGCTTGACAGTCACCCGGAACACCGGGGAGCTGTTTTTT
v_gene: TRBV5-1; j_gene: TRBJ2-5; d_gene: -; abundance: -; CDR3aa: CASSWGTYQETQYF; CDR3nt: TGCGCCAGCAGCTGGGGGACCTACCAAGAGACCCAGTACTTC
v_gene: TRBV28; j_gene: TRBJ2-7; d_gene: TRBD2; abundance: -; CDR3aa: CASSRPAGGPYEQYF; CDR3nt: TGTGCCAGCAGTCGTCCAGCGGGAGGGCCTTACGAGCAGTACTTC
v_gene: TRBV6-1; j_gene: TRBJ1-5; d_gene: -; abundance: -; CDR3aa: CASSEADGLWQIQHF; CDR3nt: TGTGCCAGCAGTGAAGCAGACGGACTGTGGCAGATCCAGCATTTT
v_gene: TRBV6-5; j_gene: TRBJ1-2; d_gene: TRBD1; abundance: -; CDR3aa: CASSGQGDYGYTF; CDR3nt: TGTGCCAGCAGTGGACAGGGTGACTATGGCTACACCTTC
v_gene: TRBV29-1; j_gene: TRBJ2-7; d_gene: TRBD1; abundance: -; CDR3aa: CSAETGGSYEQYF; CDR3nt: TGCAGCGCTGAGACAGGGGGGTCTTACGAGCAGTACTTC
v_gene: TRBV2; j_gene: TRBJ2-2; d_gene: -; abundance: -; CDR3aa: CASTRDGLTGELFF; CDR3nt: TGTGCCAGCACCCGGGACGGCTTAACCGGGGAGCTGTTTTTT
v_gene: TRBV29-1; j_gene: TRBJ2-7; d_gene: -; abundance: -; CDR3aa: CSVGSARTFSDEQYF; CDR3nt: TGCAGCGTTGGGAGCGCACGTACCTTCTCCGACGAGCAGTACTTC
v_gene: TRBV7-8; j_gene: TRBJ2-5; d_gene: -; abundance: few; CDR3aa: CASSPPWVQETQYF; CDR3nt: TGTGCCAGCAGCCCACCGTGGGTCCAAGAGACCCAGTACTTC
v_gene: TRBV7-8; j_gene: TRBJ2-7; d_gene: -; abundance: few; CDR3aa: CASSLSLALSYEQYF; CDR3nt: TGTGCCAGCAGCTTAAGTCTAGCATTGAGTTACGAGCAGTACTTC
v_gene: TRBV5-1; j_gene: TRBJ2-5; d_gene: -; abundance: -; CDR3aa: CASSLSGKETQYF; CDR3nt: TGCGCCAGCAGCTTGTCGGGGAAAGAGACCCAGTACTTC
v_gene: TRBV9; j_gene: TRBJ2-5; d_gene: -; abundance: -; CDR3aa: CASSVGHGETQYF; CDR3nt: TGTGCCAGCAGCGTAGGACATGGAGAGACCCAGTACTTC